This TCR beta chain was identified during a study of control samples from healthy donors and cancer patients. Only one count was recorded for this clone. The assay was immunoSEQ multiplex PCR, and TCRdb's table has in-frame clones only and misses some. The data contain 90,000 to 150,000 clones, roughly nine tenths of them singletons. The source of this sequence is a man aged 45 to 65 in good health. The sequenced sample was blood.

The CDR3 sequence: CASSATADTETQYF. CDR3 DNA sequence: TGTGCCAGCAGCGCCACTGCGGATACGGAGACCCAGTACTTC. V and J are TRBV9 and TRBJ2-5; D remains unclear. The CDR3 extends over 14 amino acids. Looked up from germline, CDR1 is SGDLS and CDR2 is YYNGEE. V shed 3 bases and J shed 5 bases, with 14 bases lying between them. Full variable domain (rest looked up from reference TRBV9 and TRBJ2-5): DSGVTQTPKHLITATGQRVTLRCSPRSGDLSVYWYQQSLDQGLQFLIQYYNGEERAKGNILERFSAQQFPDLHSELNLSSLELGDSALYFCASSATADTETQYFGPGTRLLVL.